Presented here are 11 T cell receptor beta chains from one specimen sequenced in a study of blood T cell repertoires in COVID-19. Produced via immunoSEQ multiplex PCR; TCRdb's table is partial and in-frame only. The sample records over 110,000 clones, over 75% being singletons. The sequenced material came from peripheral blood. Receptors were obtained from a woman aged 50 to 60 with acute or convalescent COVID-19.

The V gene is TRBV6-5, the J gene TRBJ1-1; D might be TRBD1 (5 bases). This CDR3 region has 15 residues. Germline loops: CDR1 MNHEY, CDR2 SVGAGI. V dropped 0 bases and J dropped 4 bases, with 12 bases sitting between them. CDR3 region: CASSYSGLQVTEAFF. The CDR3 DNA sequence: TGTGCCAGCAGTTACTCTGGCTTACAGGTCACTGAAGCTTTCTTT.

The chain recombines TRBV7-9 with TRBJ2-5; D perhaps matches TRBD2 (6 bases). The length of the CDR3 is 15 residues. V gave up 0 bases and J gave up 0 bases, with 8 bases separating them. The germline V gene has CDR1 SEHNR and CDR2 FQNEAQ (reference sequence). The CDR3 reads CASSLAPSDQETQYF. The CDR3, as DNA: TGTGCCAGCAGCTTAGCCCCTAGCGACCAAGAGACCCAGTACTTC.

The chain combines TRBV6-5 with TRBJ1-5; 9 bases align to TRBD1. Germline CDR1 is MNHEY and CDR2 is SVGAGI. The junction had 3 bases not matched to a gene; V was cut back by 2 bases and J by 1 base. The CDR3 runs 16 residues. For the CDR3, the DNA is TGTGCCAGCAGTTACCCTGGACAGGGGAGCAATCAGCCCCAGCATTTT. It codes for CASSYPGQGSNQPQHF.

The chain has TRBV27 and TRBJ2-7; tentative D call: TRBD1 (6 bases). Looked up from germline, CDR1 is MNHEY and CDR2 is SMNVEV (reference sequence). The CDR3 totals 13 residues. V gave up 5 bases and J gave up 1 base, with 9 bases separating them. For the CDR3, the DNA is TGTGCCAGCAGTGAGGGGGAGTCCTACGAGCAGTACTTC. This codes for CASSEGESYEQYF.

Written as DNA, the CDR3 is TGTGCCAGCAGCTTAGAAACAGAAAAAAATGAGCAGTTCTTC. Protein product: CASSLETEKNEQFF. The chain has TRBV7-6 and TRBJ2-1; D not resolved. The germline CDR1 and CDR2 sequences are SGHVS and FNYEAQ. The CDR3 has 14 residues. The V gene lost 1 base and the J gene lost 7 bases, with 11 bases spanning the gap.

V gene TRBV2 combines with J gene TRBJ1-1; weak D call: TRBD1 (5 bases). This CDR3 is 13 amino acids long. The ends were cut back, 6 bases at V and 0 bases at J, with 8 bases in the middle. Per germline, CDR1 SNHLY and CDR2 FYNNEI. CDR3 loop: CASRDTVNTEAFF. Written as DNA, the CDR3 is TGTGCCAGCAGGGACACAGTGAACACTGAAGCTTTCTTT.

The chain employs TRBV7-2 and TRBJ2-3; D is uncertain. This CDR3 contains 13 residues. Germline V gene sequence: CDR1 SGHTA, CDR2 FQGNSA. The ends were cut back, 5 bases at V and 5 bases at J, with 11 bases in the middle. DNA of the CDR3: TGTGCCAGCAGCCCCGGTGTTATAGATACGCAGTATTTT. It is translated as CASSPGVIDTQYF.

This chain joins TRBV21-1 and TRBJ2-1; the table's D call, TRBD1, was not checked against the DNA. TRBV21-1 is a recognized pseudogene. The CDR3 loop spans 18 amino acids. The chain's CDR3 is CASSKVGDRGLRIYEQFF. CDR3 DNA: TGTGCCAGCAGCAAAGTTGGGGACAGGGGACTAAGGATCTATGAGCAGTTCTTC.

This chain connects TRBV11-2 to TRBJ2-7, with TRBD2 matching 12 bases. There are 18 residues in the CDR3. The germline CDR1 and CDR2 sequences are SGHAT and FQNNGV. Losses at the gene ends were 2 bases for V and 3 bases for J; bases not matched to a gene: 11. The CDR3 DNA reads TGTGCCAGCAGCTTATCGACTAGCGGGAGCTTCGGTGGCTACGAGCAGTACTTC. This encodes CASSLSTSGSFGGYEQYF. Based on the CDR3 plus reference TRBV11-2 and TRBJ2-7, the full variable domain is EAGVAQSPRYKIIEKRQSVAFWCNPISGHATLYWYQQILGQGPKLLIQFQNNGVVDDSQLPKDRFSAERLKGVDSTLKIQPAKLEDSAVYLCASSLSTSGSFGGYEQYFGPGTRLTVT.

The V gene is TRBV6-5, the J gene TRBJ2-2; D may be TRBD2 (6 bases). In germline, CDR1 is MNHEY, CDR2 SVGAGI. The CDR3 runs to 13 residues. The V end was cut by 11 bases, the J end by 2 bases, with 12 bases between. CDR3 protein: CAGAGLNTGELFF. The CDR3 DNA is TGTGCCGGGGCGGGACTTAACACCGGGGAGCTGTTTTTT.

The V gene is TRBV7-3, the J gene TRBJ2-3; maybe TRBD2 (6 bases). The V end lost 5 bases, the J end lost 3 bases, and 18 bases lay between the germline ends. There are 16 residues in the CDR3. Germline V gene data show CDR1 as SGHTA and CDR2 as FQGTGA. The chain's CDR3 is CASSPARGIATDTQYF. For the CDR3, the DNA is TGTGCCAGCAGCCCAGCGCGCGGGATTGCGACAGATACGCAGTATTTT. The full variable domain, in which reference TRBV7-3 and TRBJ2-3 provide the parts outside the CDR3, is GAGVSQTPSNKVTEKGKYVELRCDPISGHTALYWYRQSLGQGPEFLIYFQGTGAADDSGLPNDRFFAVRPEGSVSTLKIQRTERGDSAVYLCASSPARGIATDTQYFGPGTRLTVL.